Included here is one TCR beta chain sequence, with context. What it binds is unknown. Distinct nucleotide sequences in the sample also encode this CDR3. The CDR3 loop spans 14 amino acids. Trimming at V came to 2 bases and at J to 4 bases, leaving 5 bases not matched to a gene. Germline V lookup: CDR1 SGHRS, CDR2 YFSETQ. The entry originates in a study of cytomegalovirus exposure and HLA in healthy donors. A multiplex PCR was run with 60 Vbeta primers and 13 Jbeta primers. The method was immunoSEQ multiplex PCR; TCRdb's version includes in-frame clones alone and lacks a portion of them. The repertoire holds 100,000 or so clones, with roughly 80% as singletons. Study-level results: Differences between HLA loci emerged in a later analysis of TCR association rates, with DRB1 most and HLA-C fewest.

The rearrangement links TRBV5-1 to TRBJ2-7; 8 nucleotides align to TRBD1. Sequences were obtained from PBMCs. The sequence was collected from a man aged 25 to 40 in good health and CMV-seropositive. CDR3 DNA: TGCGCCAGCAGCTTACAGGGGGGTGGGTACGAGCAGTACTTC. Protein: CASSLQGGGYEQYF. The full variable domain, its missing parts supplied by reference TRBV5-1 and TRBJ2-7, is KAGVTQTPRYLIKTRGQQVTLSCSPISGHRSVSWYQQTPGQGLQFLFEYFSETQRNKGNFPGRFSGRQFSNSRSEMNVSTLELGDSALYLCASSLQGGGYEQYFGPGTRLTVT.